This T cell receptor (beta chain) is from a study of OX40 agonist ivuxolimab in advanced cancers. Study information: Partial responses were recorded for three patients, including one with hepatocellular carcinoma and two with cutaneous melanoma.

Regarding the study as a whole: Low normalized clonal expansion also occurred in some nonresponding patients. The investigators did not determine what antigen specificity the expanded peripheral T cells had.

Sampling times: baseline, cycle 4 day 1, cycle 7 day 1. V gave up 6 bases and J gave up 3 bases; unmatched junction bases: 5. In germline, CDR1 is SNHLY, CDR2 FYNNEI. The CDR3 runs to 15 residues. About this clone: The antigen remains undetermined.

Generated by immunoSEQ multiplex PCR, the TCRdb table keeps only in-frame clones and is missing some. The profile covers approximately 77,000 clones, with around 93% appearing a single time and approximately 0.56% taken by the ten largest. This sequence originates from an adult with an advanced solid tumor such as melanoma, head and neck, liver or kidney cancer. The sequenced sample was CD4+ or CD8+ T cells sorted from blood, obtained in a trial of the OX40 agonist ivuxolimab. V usage is TRBV2 and J usage is TRBJ1-5; 10 positions match TRBD1. The CDR3 loop reads CASSGTGATNQPQHF. CDR3 DNA sequence: TGTGCCAGCAGCGGGACAGGGGCGACCAATCAGCCCCAGCATTTT.